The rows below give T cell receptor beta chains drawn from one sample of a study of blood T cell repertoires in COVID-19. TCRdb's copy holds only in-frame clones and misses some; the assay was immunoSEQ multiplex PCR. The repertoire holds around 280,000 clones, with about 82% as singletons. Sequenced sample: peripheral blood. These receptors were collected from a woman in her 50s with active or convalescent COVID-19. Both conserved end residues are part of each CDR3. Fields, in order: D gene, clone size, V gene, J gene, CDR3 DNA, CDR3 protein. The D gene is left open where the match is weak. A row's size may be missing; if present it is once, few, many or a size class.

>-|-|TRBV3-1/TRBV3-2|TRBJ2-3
TGTGCCAGCAGCCAAGTCACTGCTAGCACAGATACGCAGTATTTT
CASSQVTASTDTQYF
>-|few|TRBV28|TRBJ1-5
TGTGCCAGCAGGAGGGGGGGTAGCAATCAGCCCCAGCATTTT
CASRRGGSNQPQHF
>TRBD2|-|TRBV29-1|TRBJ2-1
TGCAGCGTGGGGGGGAGGGTTATCAATGAGCAGTTCTTC
CSVGGRVINEQFF
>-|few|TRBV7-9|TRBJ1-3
TGTGCCAGCACCCGGGACTCCAGCTCTGGAAACACCATATATTTT
CASTRDSSSGNTIYF
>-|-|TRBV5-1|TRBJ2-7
TGCGCCAGCAGCTTGGGACAGAACTACGAGCAGTACTTC
CASSLGQNYEQYF
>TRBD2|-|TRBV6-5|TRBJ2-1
TGTGCCGGCACCAGGGGACTAGCGGACCATGAGCAGTTCTTC
CAGTRGLADHEQFF
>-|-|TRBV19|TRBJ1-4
TGTGCCAGTAGCGCGATAGCTAATGAAAAACTGTTTTTT
CASSAIANEKLFF
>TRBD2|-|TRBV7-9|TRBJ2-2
TGTGCCAGCAGCCCAAGACTAGCGGGTATGGTTACCGGGGAGCTGTTTTTT
CASSPRLAGMVTGELFF
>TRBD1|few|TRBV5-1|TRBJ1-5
TGCGCCAGCAGCACAACCCGGGACAGCGTATTTTGTAGCAATCAGCCCCAGCATTTT
CASSTTRDSVFCSNQPQHF
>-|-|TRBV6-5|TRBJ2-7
TGTGCCAGTGGGCGGGGCTTGGCCTACGAGCAGTACTTC
CASGRGLAYEQYF
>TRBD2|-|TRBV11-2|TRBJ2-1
TGTGCCAGCAGCTTAGGGACTAGCGGGAGGGCCATCAATGAGCAGTTCTTC
CASSLGTSGRAINEQFF
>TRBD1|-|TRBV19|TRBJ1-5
TGTGCCAGTAGCCCCAGAGGACAGGGTAGGTCTATCGACCAGCCCCAGCATTTT
CASSPRGQGRSIDQPQHF
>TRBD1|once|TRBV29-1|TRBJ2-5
TGCAGCGTTCAAAGACAGGGCCAAGAGACCCAGTACTTC
CSVQRQGQETQYF
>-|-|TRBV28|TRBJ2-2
TGTGCCAGCAGTTTGGGGGAGCGGGACACCGGGGAGCTGTTTTTT
CASSLGERDTGELFF
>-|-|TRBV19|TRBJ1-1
TGTGCCAGTAGTAATTGGCAGAACACTGAAGCTTTCTTT
CASSNWQNTEAFF
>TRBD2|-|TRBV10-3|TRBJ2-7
TGTGCCATCAGTGGAAAGGTGGCGGGAGCCCCCCCCTACGAGCAGTACTTC
CAISGKVAGAPPYEQYF
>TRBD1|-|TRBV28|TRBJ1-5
TGTGCCAGCAGTCCGACGACAGGGGTGGGCAATCAGCCCCAGCATTTT
CASSPTTGVGNQPQHF
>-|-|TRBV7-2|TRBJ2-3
TGTGCCAGCAGCTTGCCGGGAGCGAATACGCAGTATTTT
CASSLPGANTQYF
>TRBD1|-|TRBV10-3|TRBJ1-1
TGTGCCATCAGCACCGGGACAGGGGGCCCTCAGGGCGGTAACACTGAAGCTTTCTTT
CAISTGTGGPQGGNTEAFF
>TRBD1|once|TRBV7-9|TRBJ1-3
TGTACCAGCAGCTTACGGACAGGGCCCAGCTCTTTTGGGAACACCATATATTTT
CTSSLRTGPSSFGNTIYF
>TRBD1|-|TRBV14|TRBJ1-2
TGTGCCAGCAGCCGGGACAGGGGGAGTTCGAGCTATGGCTACACCTTC
CASSRDRGSSSYGYTF
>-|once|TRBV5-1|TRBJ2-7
TGCGCCAGCAGCTTGGTGCAGCGGGTGTACTCCTACGAGCAGTACTTC
CASSLVQRVYSYEQYF
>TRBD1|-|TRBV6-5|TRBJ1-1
TGTGCCAGCAGTTACGGACAGGGCATTAGGAACACTGAAGCTTTCTTT
CASSYGQGIRNTEAFF
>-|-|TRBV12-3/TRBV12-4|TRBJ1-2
TGTGCCAGCAGTCCTGCGGTCGGCTACACCTTC
CASSPAVGYTF
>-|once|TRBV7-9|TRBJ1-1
TGTGCCAGCAGCCCAGGGGAGTGGACAACCATGAACACTGAAGCTTTCTTT
CASSPGEWTTMNTEAFF
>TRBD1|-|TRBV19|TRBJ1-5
TGTGCCAGTAGTTTGAACCAGGGGGCAGGTAATCAGCCCCAGCATTTT
CASSLNQGAGNQPQHF
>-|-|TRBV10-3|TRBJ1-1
TGTGCCATCAGTGTGACAGAGAACACTGAAGCTTTCTTT
CAISVTENTEAFF
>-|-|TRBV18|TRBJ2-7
TGTGCCAGCTCACCAAAGGAGAACGAGCAGTACTTC
CASSPKENEQYF
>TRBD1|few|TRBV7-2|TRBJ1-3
TGTGCCAGCAGTTTTCAGGGGGCGGGAAACACCATATATTTT
CASSFQGAGNTIYF
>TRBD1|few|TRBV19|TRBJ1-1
TGTGCCAGTAGTATCCGGACAGGGGATGCTTTCTTT
CASSIRTGDAFF
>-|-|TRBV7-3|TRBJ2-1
TGTGCCAGCAGCCGATCGCGGGGCGAGCAGTTCTTC
CASSRSRGEQFF
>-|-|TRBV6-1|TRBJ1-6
TGTGCCAGCAGTGCTCGACCCTTCCGGGAGGGTAATTCACCCCTCCACTTT
CASSARPFREGNSPLHF